This T cell receptor beta chain was profiled in a study of beta chain features in type 1 diabetes. This clone was found a few times. Its target is not known. Overall study findings and caveats: TCRB repertoires of naive, central memory and Treg cells appeared more similar among patients than among healthy donors.

Each of the sorted populations had a purity greater than 98%. In germline, CDR1 is MDHEN, CDR2 SYDVKM. The V end lost 5 bases, the J end lost 0 bases, and 13 bases lay between the germline ends. The CDR3 covers 15 residues. Sequencing targeted expressed TCRB transcripts, as all isolated RNA had been reverse transcribed. Profiling relied on immunoSEQ multiplex PCR, and the TCRdb table lists in-frame clones only, not all of them. The repertoire holds 500,000 to 700,000 clones, around 15% seen once, with about 0.087% in the top ten. The chain has TRBV28 and TRBJ1-2; D perhaps matches TRBD1 (6 bases). Sequencing was performed on naive CD4+ T cells from blood. The sequence derives from a man aged 18 to 29 in good health. The CDR3 reads CASSLHRVSNYGYTF. The CDR3 DNA reads TGTGCCAGCAGTCTCCACAGGGTTTCTAACTATGGCTACACCTTC.